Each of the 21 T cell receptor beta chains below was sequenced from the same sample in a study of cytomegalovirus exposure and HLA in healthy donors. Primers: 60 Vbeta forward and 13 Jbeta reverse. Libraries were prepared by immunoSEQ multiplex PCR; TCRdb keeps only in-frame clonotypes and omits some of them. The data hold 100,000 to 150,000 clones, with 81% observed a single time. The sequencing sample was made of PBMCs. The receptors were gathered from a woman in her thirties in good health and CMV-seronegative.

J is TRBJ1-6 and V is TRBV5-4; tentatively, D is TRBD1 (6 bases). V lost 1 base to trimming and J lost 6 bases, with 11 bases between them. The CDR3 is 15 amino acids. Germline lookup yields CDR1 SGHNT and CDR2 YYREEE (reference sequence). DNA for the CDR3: TGTGCCAGCAGCTTGTGGCAGGGGACTAATTCACCCCTCCACTTT. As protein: CASSLWQGTNSPLHF.

The CDR3, as DNA: TGTGCCAGCAGCCTTAGACTAGCGGGGAGCACAGATACGCAGTATTTT. Translation: CASSLRLAGSTDTQYF. V is TRBV7-6 and J is TRBJ2-3; 11 bases map to TRBD2. The CDR3 spans 16 residues. V trimming: 5 bases; J trimming: 0 bases; junction bases outside the gene matches: 4. Germline V gives CDR1 SGHVS, CDR2 FNYEAQ.

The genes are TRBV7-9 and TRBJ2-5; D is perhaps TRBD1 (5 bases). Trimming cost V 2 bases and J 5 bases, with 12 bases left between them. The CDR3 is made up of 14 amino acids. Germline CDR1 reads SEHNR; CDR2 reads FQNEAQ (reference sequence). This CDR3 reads CASSLYQGKETQYF. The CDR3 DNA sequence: TGTGCCAGCAGCTTATATCAGGGAAAGGAGACCCAGTACTTC.

As DNA, the CDR3 is TGTGCCACCGAGGACAGGGCGGGTCAGCCCCAGCATTTT. It translates to CATEDRAGQPQHF. This chain links TRBV19 with TRBJ1-5; TRBD1 aligns across 8 bases. The germline V gene has CDR1 LNHDA and CDR2 SQIVND (reference sequence). This CDR3 contains 13 residues. V lost 10 bases, J lost 6 bases, and 8 bases stayed unmatched.

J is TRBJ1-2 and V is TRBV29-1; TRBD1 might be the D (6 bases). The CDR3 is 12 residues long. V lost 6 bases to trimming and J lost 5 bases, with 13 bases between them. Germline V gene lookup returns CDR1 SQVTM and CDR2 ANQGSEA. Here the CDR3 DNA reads TGCAGCGTAGTGACAGGCCCTTATGGCTACACCTTC. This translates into CSVVTGPYGYTF.

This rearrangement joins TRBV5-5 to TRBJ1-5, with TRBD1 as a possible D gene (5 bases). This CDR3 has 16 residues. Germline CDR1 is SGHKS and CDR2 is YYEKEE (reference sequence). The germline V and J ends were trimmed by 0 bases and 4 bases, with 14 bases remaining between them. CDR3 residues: CASSLAGTTRNQPQHF. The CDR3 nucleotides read TGTGCCAGCAGCTTGGCTGGGACTACTCGTAATCAGCCCCAGCATTTT. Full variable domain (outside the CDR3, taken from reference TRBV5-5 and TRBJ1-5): DAGVTQSPTHLIKTRGQQVTLRCSPISGHKSVSWYQQVLGQGPQFIFQYYEKEERGRGNFPDRFSARQFPNYSSELNVNALLLGDSALYLCASSLAGTTRNQPQHFGDGTRLSIL.

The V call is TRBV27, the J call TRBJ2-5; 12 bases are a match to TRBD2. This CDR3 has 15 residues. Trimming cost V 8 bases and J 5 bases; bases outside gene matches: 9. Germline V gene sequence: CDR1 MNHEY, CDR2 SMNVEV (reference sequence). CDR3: CASRATSGSRETQYF. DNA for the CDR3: TGTGCCAGCCGAGCGACTAGCGGGAGTCGGGAGACCCAGTACTTC.

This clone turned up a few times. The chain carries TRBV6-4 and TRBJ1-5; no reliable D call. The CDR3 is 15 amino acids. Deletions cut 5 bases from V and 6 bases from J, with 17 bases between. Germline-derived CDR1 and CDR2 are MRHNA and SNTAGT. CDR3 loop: CASSKTGILGQPQHF. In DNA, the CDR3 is TGTGCCAGCAGTAAGACGGGGATTTTAGGTCAGCCCCAGCATTTT.

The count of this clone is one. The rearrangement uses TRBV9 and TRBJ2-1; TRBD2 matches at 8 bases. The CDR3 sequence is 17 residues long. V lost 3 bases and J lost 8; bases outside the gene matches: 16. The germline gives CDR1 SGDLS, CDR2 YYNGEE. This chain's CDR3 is CASSGGGRIAGFDEQFF. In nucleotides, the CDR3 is TGTGCCAGCAGCGGAGGGGGTCGGATAGCGGGATTCGATGAGCAGTTCTTC. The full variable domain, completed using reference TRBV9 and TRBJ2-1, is DSGVTQTPKHLITATGQRVTLRCSPRSGDLSVYWYQQSLDQGLQFLIQYYNGEERAKGNILERFSAQQFPDLHSELNLSSLELGDSALYFCASSGGGRIAGFDEQFFGPGTRLTVL.

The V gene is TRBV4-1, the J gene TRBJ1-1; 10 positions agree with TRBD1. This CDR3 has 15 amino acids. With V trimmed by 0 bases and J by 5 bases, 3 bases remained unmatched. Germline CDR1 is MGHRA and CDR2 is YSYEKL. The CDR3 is CASSQEGQGGTEAFF. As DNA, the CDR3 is TGCGCCAGCAGCCAAGAAGGACAGGGGGGAACTGAAGCTTTCTTT.

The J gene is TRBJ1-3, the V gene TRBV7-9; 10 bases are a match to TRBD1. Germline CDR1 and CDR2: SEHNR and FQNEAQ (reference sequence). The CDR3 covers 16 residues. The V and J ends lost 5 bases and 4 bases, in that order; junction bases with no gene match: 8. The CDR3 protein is CASSNTGTGDGNTIYF. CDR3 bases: TGTGCCAGCAGCAATACCGGGACAGGGGACGGAAACACCATATATTTT.

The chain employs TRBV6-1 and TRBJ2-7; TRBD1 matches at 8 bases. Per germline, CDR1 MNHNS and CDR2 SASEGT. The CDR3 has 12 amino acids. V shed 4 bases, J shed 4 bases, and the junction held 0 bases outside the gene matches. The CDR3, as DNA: TGTGCCAGCAGTGGGACAGGGTACGAGCAGTACTTC. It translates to CASSGTGYEQYF.

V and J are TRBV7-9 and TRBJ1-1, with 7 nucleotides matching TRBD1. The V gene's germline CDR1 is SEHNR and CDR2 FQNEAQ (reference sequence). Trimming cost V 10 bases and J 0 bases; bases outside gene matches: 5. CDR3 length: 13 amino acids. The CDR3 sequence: CAIGTAMNTEAFF. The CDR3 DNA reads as TGTGCCATCGGGACAGCCATGAACACTGAAGCTTTCTTT.

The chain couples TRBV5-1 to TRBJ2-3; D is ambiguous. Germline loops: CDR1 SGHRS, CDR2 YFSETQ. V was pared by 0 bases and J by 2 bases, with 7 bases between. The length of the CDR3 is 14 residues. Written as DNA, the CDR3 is TGCGCCAGCAGCTTGGGCACTGCCACAGATACGCAGTATTTT. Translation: CASSLGTATDTQYF.

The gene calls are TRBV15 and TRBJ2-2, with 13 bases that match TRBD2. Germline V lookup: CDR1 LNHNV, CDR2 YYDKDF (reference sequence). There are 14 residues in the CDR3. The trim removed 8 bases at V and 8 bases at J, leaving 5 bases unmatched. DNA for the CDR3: TGTGCCACCGGGAGACTAGCGGGAGGAGGGGAGCTGTTTTTT. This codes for CATGRLAGGGELFF.

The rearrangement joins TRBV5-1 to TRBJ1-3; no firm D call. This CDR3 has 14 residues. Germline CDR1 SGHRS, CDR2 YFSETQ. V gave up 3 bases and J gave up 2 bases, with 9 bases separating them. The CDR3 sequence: CASSSGPTGNTIYF. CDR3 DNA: TGCGCCAGCAGCTCGGGTCCAACTGGAAACACCATATATTTT.

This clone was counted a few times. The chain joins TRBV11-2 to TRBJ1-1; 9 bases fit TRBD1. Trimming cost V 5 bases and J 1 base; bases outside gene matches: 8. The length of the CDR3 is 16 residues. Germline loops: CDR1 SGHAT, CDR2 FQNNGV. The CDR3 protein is CASSVGQGNTNTEAFF. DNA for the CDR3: TGTGCCAGCAGCGTAGGACAGGGGAACACGAACACTGAAGCTTTCTTT.

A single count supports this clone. The CDR3 sequence: CASSIGGAAEQYF. The DNA of the CDR3 is TGTGCCAGTAGTATAGGTGGGGCGGCCGAGCAGTACTTC. The chain links TRBV19 to TRBJ2-7, with D maybe TRBD1 (5 bases). The V and J ends lost 1 base and 6 bases respectively, with 10 bases between them. The CDR3 extends over 13 amino acids. Germline-derived CDR1 and CDR2 are LNHDA and SQIVND (reference sequence).

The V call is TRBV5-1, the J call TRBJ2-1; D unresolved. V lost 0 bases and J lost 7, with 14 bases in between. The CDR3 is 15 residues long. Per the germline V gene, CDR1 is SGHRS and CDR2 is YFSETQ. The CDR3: CASSLVGSPGNEQFF. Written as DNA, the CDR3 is TGCGCCAGCAGCTTGGTTGGCTCCCCGGGTAATGAGCAGTTCTTC.

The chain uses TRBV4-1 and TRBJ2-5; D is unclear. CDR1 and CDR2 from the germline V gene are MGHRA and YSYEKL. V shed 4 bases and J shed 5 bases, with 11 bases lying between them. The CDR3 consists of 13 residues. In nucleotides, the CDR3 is TGCGCCAGCAGCCTTCGAGAGTACGAGACCCAGTACTTC. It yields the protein CASSLREYETQYF.

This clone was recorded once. CDR3: CASRSGTGGLSGNTIYF. The CDR3 DNA follows: TGTGCCAGCAGGTCAGGGACAGGGGGACTCTCTGGAAACACCATATATTTT. V is TRBV7-3 and J is TRBJ1-3; TRBD1 agrees at 11 bases. The CDR3 consists of 17 residues. Germline CDR1 and CDR2: SGHTA and FQGTGA. The V gene end was trimmed by 6 bases and the J gene end by 0 bases; junction bases not matched to a gene: 7.